The following is a T cell receptor beta chain sequence with its context. This receptor's antigen is unknown. It has no much larger one-base neighbor in the sample; base qualities were not kept. The library came from the immunoSEQ multiplex PCR assay. DNA from the CD4+ T cells that had been cultured and isolated underwent TCR beta CDR3 sequencing. On the study's bioinformatics: Non-productive TCR sequences were discarded, and reads were trimmed to the CDR3 region, with only CDR3s of 7 or more amino acids retained. The MANAFEST web app was used to identify antigen-specific clonotypes by comparing expansion in peptide wells with expansion in reference cultures. Positive clones required FDR<0.05 expansion versus reference and all other wells, odds ratio above 5, and frequency above 0.1% in two replicate wells. A clonotype was defined as cross-reactive if the clonotype was significantly expanded both in SARS-CoV-2 spike wells and in at least one common cold coronavirus spike condition. CDR3 similarity was assessed by Levenshtein distance using the stringdist R package, and unrooted trees were constructed with ape in R 3.6.1. As stored in TCRdb, this immuneACCESS dataset retains in-frame rearrangements with V and J assigned. A fraction of the clones does not appear; measured against another copy, unresolved V genes explain less than half of the discrepancy, and the remainder lacks a known reason. V, J and clone size derive from that table, while D and trimming were established from the DNA sequence. This sample lists some 50,000 clones; 74% were detected once. The biggest ten clones account for under 7% of the sample.

The data stem from a study of vaccination effects on CD4 cells after COVID-19 (dated by TCRdb to between 2021 and 2024). Background on the whole study: The ViraFEST assay stimulated PBMC with viral peptide pools and then used TCR sequencing to identify antigen-specific CD4+ T cell clonotypes by expansion. Fewer than 2.5 million PBMC per well were cultured in IMDM with roughly 5% human AB serum, 8 to 10 IU/ml IL-2 and gentamicin, plus 10 ug/ml peptides. Across the study, the median time from the second dose to post-vaccine sampling was 72 days (range 14 to 241). After vaccination, three convalescent patients were sampled at an early time point (day +14) and at a late time point (day +241, +227 and +161, respectively). SARS-CoV-2 spike-specific CD4+ TCR repertoires were compared before and after mRNA vaccination in COVID-19 convalescent patients and in infection-naive vaccine recipients. The full study included roughly 10 COVID-19 convalescent patients and a few SARS-CoV-2-naive healthy vaccine recipients. In the study, cultures from other donors were sequenced using the Oncomine TCR Beta short-read assay on an Illumina iSeq 100. What the research found in general, with its limitations: In convalescent patients, the post-vaccine spike-reactive repertoire was composed mainly of new vaccine-induced clones that were largely distinct from infection-induced clones. At late post-vaccination timepoints, both infection-induced and vaccine-induced clones showed marked clonal contraction, consistent with waning T cell responses. Only a small number of convalescent patients were included, and no early post-infection timepoints were available, which limited the study.

After 10 days of culture, CD4+ T cells were isolated with the EasySep CD4+ T cell isolation kit. PCR-confirmed SARS-CoV-2 infection had occurred in convalescent patients between March and December 2020, before the Alpha, Beta and Delta variants emerged in the United States. Each participant got two doses of an mRNA SARS-CoV-2 vaccine, either BNT162b2 or mRNA-1273. On days 3 and 7, half of the culture medium was replaced with fresh IL-2-containing medium. Each peptide stimulation condition was cultured in triplicate wells unless otherwise noted. PBMC were separated from whole blood using Ficoll-Paque Plus gradient centrifugation and were then either cryopreserved at -140C or used fresh. The QIAamp micro DNA kit was used to extract genomic DNA from the cultured CD4+ T cells. From the germline V gene, CDR1 is SGHRS and CDR2 is YFSETQ. The CDR3 covers 15 residues, taking in both the cysteine and the phenylalanine. Only CDR3 DNA remains: 45 bases, in frame from the first base. Trimming at the junction amounts to 5 bases on V and 4 bases on J, and the germline ends lie 18 bases apart.

This TCR came from a human donor who had a prior SARS-CoV-2 infection. The chain joins TRBV5-1 to TRBJ1-1; TRBD1 could be the D gene, as 5 bases match. Sequencing was performed on CD4+ T cells from PBMCs cultured without peptide, taken after COVID-19 vaccination. The CDR3 sequence is CASRTEGFGSTEAFF. The sequence in DNA is TGCGCCAGCAGAACTGAGGGGTTTGGTAGCACTGAAGCTTTCTTT. The reference TRBV5-1 and TRBJ1-1 proteins fill in what lies around the CDR3, so the full variable domain reads KAGVTQTPRYLIKTRGQQVTLSCSPISGHRSVSWYQQTPGQGLQFLFEYFSETQRNKGNFPGRFSGRQFSNSRSEMNVSTLELGDSALYLCASRTEGFGSTEAFFGQGTRLTVV.